This T cell receptor beta chain comes out of a study of technical replicates of blood from four donors. The CDR3 covers 15 residues. Trimming removed 3 bases from V and 8 bases from J, with 20 bases in between. Germline V CDR1 and CDR2: SGHDT, YYEEEE. Here immunoSEQ multiplex PCR was the method, and the copy in TCRdb shows in-frame clones only, minus some. The table shows some 75,000 clones, with just over 95% occurring only once. The receptor was isolated from a human donor in good health. Sequenced material: T cells isolated from PBMCs. V and J are TRBV5-6 and TRBJ1-2; a weak D match, TRBD1 (5 bases). The chain's CDR3 is CASSYTTTGPYGYTF. CDR3 sequence (DNA): TGTGCCAGCAGCTACACTACCACAGGTCCTTACGGCTACACCTTC.